Sequencing of this T cell receptor beta chain was carried out in a study of long-term antiretroviral therapy in people with HIV. Points on this clone: The antigen remains undetermined.

Every donor had one or more pre-ART and two or more post-ART PBMC samples. Whole-study results and caveats: Clones showing expansion before ART dominated the repertoire at all time points. The study found narrower CDR3 length ranges in HIV repertoires than in controls.

The immunoSEQ assay was v3.0, run at survey level. A target of about 40,000-55,000 T-cell genomes per sample was set for sequencing. This table comes from immunoSEQ multiplex PCR, and its TCRdb copy is limited to in-frame clones, with some not included. The sample holds over 10,000 clones; less than 90% are singletons and the top ten take around 20%. With V trimmed by 3 bases and J by 8 bases, 6 bases remained unmatched. Per the germline V gene, CDR1 is PRHDT and CDR2 is FYEKMQ (reference sequence). The CDR3 loop spans 13 amino acids. Sequencing was performed on unsorted PBMCs, taken 2.1 years after starting antiretroviral therapy. The sequence came from a woman in her forties with HIV. The chain combines TRBV13 with TRBJ1-1; 7 bases align to TRBD1. The CDR3 sequence: CASSFGTVGEAFF. In DNA form, the CDR3 reads TGTGCCAGCAGCTTCGGGACAGTTGGCGAAGCTTTCTTT.